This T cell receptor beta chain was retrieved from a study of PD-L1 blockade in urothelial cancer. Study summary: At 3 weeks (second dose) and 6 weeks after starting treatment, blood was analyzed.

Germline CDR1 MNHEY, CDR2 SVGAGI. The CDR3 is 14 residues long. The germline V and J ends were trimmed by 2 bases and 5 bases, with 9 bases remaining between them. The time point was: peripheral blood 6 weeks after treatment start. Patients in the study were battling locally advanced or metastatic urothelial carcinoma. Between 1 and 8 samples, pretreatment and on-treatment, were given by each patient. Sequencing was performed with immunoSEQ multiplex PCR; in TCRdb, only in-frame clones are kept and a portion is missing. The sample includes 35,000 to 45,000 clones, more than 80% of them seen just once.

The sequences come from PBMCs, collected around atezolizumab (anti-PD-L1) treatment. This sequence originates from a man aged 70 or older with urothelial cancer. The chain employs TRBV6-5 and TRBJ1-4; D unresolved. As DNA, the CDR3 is TGTGCCAGCAGTTACGGGCCACCCAATGAAAAACTGTTTTTT. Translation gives CASSYGPPNEKLFF.